This TCR beta chain originates from a study of patients and donors after allogeneic stem cell transplantation. This CDR3 contains 12 residues. V lost 5 bases to trimming and J lost 7 bases, with 12 bases between them. Per the germline V gene, CDR1 is DFQATT and CDR2 is SNEGSKA (reference sequence). TCRdb re-called the RT-PCR reads through MiXCR, storing one row per CDR3 protein. This table has 410,000 or so distinct CDR3 sequences, 16% appearing once. The chain joins TRBV20-1 to TRBJ1-5; D is unclear. Material for sequencing was blood, either unsorted or a sorted T cell fraction (not recorded which). The receptor's source is a human donor who was either an allogeneic HSCT recipient or a stem cell or donor lymphocyte infusion donor (not recorded which). It is not recorded whose cells these are; they may come from a transplant donor. This chain's CDR3 is CSAPAEGQPQHF. As DNA, the CDR3 is TGCAGTGCTCCTGCAGAAGGGCAGCCCCAGCATTTT.